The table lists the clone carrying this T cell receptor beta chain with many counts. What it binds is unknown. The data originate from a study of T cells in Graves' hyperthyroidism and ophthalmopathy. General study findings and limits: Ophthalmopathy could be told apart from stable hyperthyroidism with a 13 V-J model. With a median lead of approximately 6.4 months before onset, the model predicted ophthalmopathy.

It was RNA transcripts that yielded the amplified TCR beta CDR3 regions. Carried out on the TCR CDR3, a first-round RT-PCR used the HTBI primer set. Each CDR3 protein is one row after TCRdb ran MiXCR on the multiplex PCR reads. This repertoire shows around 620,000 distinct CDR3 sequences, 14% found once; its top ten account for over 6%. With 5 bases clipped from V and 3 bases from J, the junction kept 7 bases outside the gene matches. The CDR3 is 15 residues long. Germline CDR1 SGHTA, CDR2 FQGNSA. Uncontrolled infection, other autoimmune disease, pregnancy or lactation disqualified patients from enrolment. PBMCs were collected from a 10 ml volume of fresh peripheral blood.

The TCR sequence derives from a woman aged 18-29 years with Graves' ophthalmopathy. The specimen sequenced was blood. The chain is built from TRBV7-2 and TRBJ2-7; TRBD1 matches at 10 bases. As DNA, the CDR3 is TGTGCCAGCAGCCTGACGACAGGGGGCGTCTACGAGCAGTACTTC. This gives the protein CASSLTTGGVYEQYF.